One and the same sample provided the 29 T cell receptor beta chains below, sequenced in a study of blood T cells in healthy people across ages. For the second PCR, which ran for about 7 to 11 cycles, a sample-barcoded 5' primer and a J-beta primer mix were used. Using its own MiXCR run on the 5' RACE reads, TCRdb lists one record per CDR3 protein. The table lists approximately 800,000 distinct CDR3 sequences, 20% to 30% of them singletons, with approximately 2.9% in the top ten. The sample also formed part of further work on T cells of mothers and their children.

The source material was blood. The receptors were gathered from a boy younger than 18 in good health.

This clonotype was seen only a few times. The chain has TRBV3-1 and TRBJ2-5; possible D gene TRBD2, 5 bases. V lost 0 bases and J 2 bases, leaving 19 bases between the germline ends. Per the germline V gene, CDR1 is LGHDT and CDR2 is YNNKEL (reference sequence). The CDR3 is 18 amino acids. The DNA of the CDR3 is TGTGCCAGCAGCCAAGACCGCGGCTCGGGGAAAGTACAAGAGACCCAGTACTTC. Encoded protein: CASSQDRGSGKVQETQYF.

The chain uses TRBV4-2 and TRBJ2-2, with 10 bases fitting TRBD2. J gave up 1 base and V 4 bases, and 3 bases lay outside the gene matches. The CDR3 is 16 amino acids. Germline V CDR1 and CDR2: LGHNA, YNFKEQ. CDR3 in amino acids: CASSLSSGGNTGELFF. CDR3 in DNA: TGTGCCAGCAGCCTCTCTAGCGGGGGGAACACCGGGGAGCTGTTTTTT.

This clonotype appeared a few times. The rearrangement links TRBV20-1 to TRBJ1-2; D uncertain. The CDR3 covers 11 residues. The V end lost 3 bases, the J end lost 7 bases, and 9 bases lay between the germline ends. Germline CDR1 and CDR2: DFQATT and SNEGSKA (reference sequence). CDR3 sequence (DNA): TGCAGTGCTAGGGGAGTGAGTGGCTACACCTTC. Encoded protein: CSARGVSGYTF.

The rearrangement uses TRBV24-1 and TRBJ2-1; 8 positions match TRBD1. Germline loops: CDR1 KGHDR, CDR2 SFDVKD. The CDR3 is 11 residues long. Unmatched junction bases numbered 1, after V lost 10 bases and J lost 6 bases. The CDR3 here is CATGQANEQFF. CDR3 in DNA: TGTGCCACGGGACAGGCCAATGAGCAGTTCTTC.

V is TRBV3-1 and J is TRBJ2-7, with a tentative D call TRBD2 (5 bases). V shed 5 bases and J shed 2 bases, with 19 bases lying between them. This CDR3 contains 16 residues. Looked up from germline, CDR1 is LGHDT and CDR2 is YNNKEL (reference sequence). The CDR3 loop reads CASSSHPLAPTYEQYF. CDR3 bases: TGTGCCAGCAGCTCCCACCCCCTAGCACCAACCTACGAGCAGTACTTC.

The sample holds a few counts of this clonotype. The rearrangement joins TRBV5-1 to TRBJ1-4; 8 bases are shared with TRBD1. Germline V gene sequence: CDR1 SGHRS, CDR2 YFSETQ. The V and J ends lost 7 bases and 8 bases, in that order; junction bases with no gene match: 7. This CDR3 comprises 13 residues. The CDR3 DNA reads as TGCGCCAGCCAAGGACAGGGAGGAGAAAAACTGTTTTTT. It codes for CASQGQGGEKLFF.

V gene TRBV3-1 combines with J gene TRBJ1-4; weak D call: TRBD1 (6 bases). Germline-derived CDR1 and CDR2 are LGHDT and YNNKEL (reference sequence). The V end lost 11 bases, the J end lost 0 bases, and 16 bases lay between the germline ends. The CDR3 runs 15 residues. The CDR3 here is CASRQGRATNEKLFF. The CDR3, as DNA: TGTGCCTCCAGGCAGGGGAGGGCAACTAATGAAAAACTGTTTTTT.

This chain links TRBV11-2 with TRBJ2-5; D perhaps matches TRBD2 (6 bases). CDR3 size: 14 residues. Germline CDR1 SGHAT, CDR2 FQNNGV. V was shortened by 5 bases and J by 5 bases, with 15 bases between the two germline ends. The DNA of the CDR3 is TGTGCCAGCAGCCAGCGGACTAACGGGGAGACCCAGTACTTC. Protein sequence: CASSQRTNGETQYF.

This clonotype was observed a handful of times. The chain employs TRBV18 and TRBJ2-5, with TRBD2 identical over 8 bases. The J call may be wrong; the DNA end is better matched by TRBJ2-7. CDR1 KGHSH and CDR2 LQKENI come from the germline V gene. This CDR3 is built from 14 residues. The chain's CDR3 is CASSPPASGYEQYF. In DNA form, the CDR3 reads TGTGCCAGCTCACCACCGGCTAGCGGGTACGAGCAGTACTTC.

This chain uses TRBV27 with TRBJ1-4; TRBD1 agrees at 7 bases. V trimming: 6 bases; J trimming: 3 bases; junction bases outside the gene matches: 7. The germline gives CDR1 MNHEY, CDR2 SMNVEV (reference sequence). The CDR3 is made up of 15 amino acids. Here the CDR3 DNA reads TGTGCCAGCAGCGAAATCGACAGGGCTAATGAAAAACTGTTTTTT. This translates into CASSEIDRANEKLFF. The variable domain in full, completed from reference TRBV27 and TRBJ1-4, reads EAQVTQNPRYLITVTGKKLTVTCSQNMNHEYMSWYRQDPGLGLRQIYYSMNVEVTDKGDVPEGYKVSRKEKRNFPLILESPSPNQTSLYFCASSEIDRANEKLFFGSGTQLSVL.

V and J are TRBV6-5 and TRBJ1-2; D remains unclear. Trimming left V 4 bases short and J 2 bases short, with 8 bases between. The CDR3 spans 13 residues. Germline V gene data show CDR1 as MNHEY and CDR2 as SVGAGI. CDR3 protein: CASSWRGNYGYTF. The CDR3 region has the DNA TGTGCCAGCAGTTGGCGGGGAAACTATGGCTACACCTTC.

The chain is built from TRBV5-1 and TRBJ1-1, with a tentative D call TRBD1 (5 bases). Trimming took 2 bases from V and 1 from J, leaving 9 bases between them. This CDR3 has 14 amino acids. Germline V gene sequence: CDR1 SGHRS, CDR2 YFSETQ. CDR3 DNA: TGCGCCAGCAGCTTCGAGGGGCGGAACACTGAAGCTTTCTTT. Residues: CASSFEGRNTEAFF. Drawing the rest from reference TRBV5-1 and TRBJ1-1, the complete variable domain is KAGVTQTPRYLIKTRGQQVTLSCSPISGHRSVSWYQQTPGQGLQFLFEYFSETQRNKGNFPGRFSGRQFSNSRSEMNVSTLELGDSALYLCASSFEGRNTEAFFGQGTRLTVV.

The CDR3 spells CSASPGDGSSNEQFF. CDR3 bases: TGCAGTGCTAGTCCCGGGGACGGTTCTAGCAATGAGCAGTTCTTC. The chain recombines TRBV20-1 with TRBJ2-1, with D perhaps given as TRBD1 or TRBD2 (5 bases each). The CDR3 is made up of 15 amino acids. Germline CDR1 and CDR2: DFQATT and SNEGSKA (reference sequence). V lost 3 bases and J lost 6, with 18 bases in between.

This clonotype was seen a handful of times. The V gene is TRBV3-1, the J gene TRBJ2-1; weak D call: TRBD1 (5 bases). This CDR3 spans 15 amino acids. CDR1 and CDR2 from the germline V gene are LGHDT and YNNKEL (reference sequence). With 4 bases removed from V and 3 bases from J, the gap between germline ends came to 13 bases. The CDR3 DNA sequence: TGTGCCAGCAGCCTCCGGACATACTACTACAATGAGCAGTTCTTC. Protein sequence: CASSLRTYYYNEQFF.

There are a few counts of this clonotype. The genes are TRBV12-3 or TRBV12-4 and TRBJ2-2, with D tentatively TRBD1 (6 bases). CDR3 length equals 14 residues. V was trimmed by 5 bases and J by 4 bases, leaving 11 bases between them. CDR3 bases: TGTGCCAGCAGTAATCGGGACATCACCGGGGAGCTGTTTTTT. Translating gives CASSNRDITGELFF.

This chain links TRBV7-2 with TRBJ1-3; 9 bases match TRBD1. CDR3 length: 17 residues. The germline V gene has CDR1 SGHTA and CDR2 FQGNSA. Trimming took 4 bases from V and 2 from J; bases not matched to a gene: 9. The CDR3 reads CASSWTGVGGTGNTIYF. The DNA of the CDR3 is TGTGCCAGCAGCTGGACAGGGGTCGGGGGCACTGGAAACACCATATATTTT.

In its sample, this clonotype was seen a few times. V and J are TRBV10-3 and TRBJ1-5; 8 nucleotides line up with TRBD1. This CDR3 is 16 amino acids long. V lost 4 bases and J lost 6; bases outside the gene matches: 11. The germline V gene encodes CDR1 ENHRY and CDR2 SYGVKD. This CDR3 is CAISAGKQGGIQPQHF. CDR3 bases: TGTGCCATCAGTGCTGGGAAACAGGGGGGAATTCAGCCCCAGCATTTT.

This clonotype was observed a few times. The V gene is TRBV4-1, the J gene TRBJ1-1; 9 bases are a match to TRBD1. The CDR3 totals 17 residues. Germline assignment: CDR1 MGHRA and CDR2 YSYEKL. The V segment lost 0 bases and the J segment 0 bases; nucleotides outside the gene matches: 5. As DNA, the CDR3 is TGCGCCAGCAGCCAAGAGAACAGGGGGCGGATGAACACTGAAGCTTTCTTT. The encoded protein is CASSQENRGRMNTEAFF.

The chain links TRBV20-1 to TRBJ1-6, with D possibly matching TRBD1 (5 bases). The CDR3 is 13 amino acids. Germline assignment: CDR1 DFQATT and CDR2 SNEGSKA (reference sequence). Trimming took off 6 bases at V and 13 bases at J, with 19 bases between the two ends. The CDR3: CSAGGVLLGPLHF. The CDR3 DNA sequence: TGCAGTGCCGGGGGAGTGCTCTTAGGCCCCCTCCACTTT.

The chain employs TRBV12-3 or TRBV12-4 and TRBJ2-2; D call uncertain. There are 15 residues in the CDR3. The germline V and J ends were trimmed by 4 bases and 6 bases, with 15 bases remaining between them. The CDR3 nucleotides read TGTGCCAGCAGTTCACTCAGGCGAAGGCCCGGGGAGCTGTTTTTT. This codes for CASSSLRRRPGELFF.

The chain recombines TRBV7-9 with TRBJ2-5; D call uncertain. The closer fit of TRBJ2-7 to the DNA end suggests the J call may be wrong. The germline V gene encodes CDR1 SEHNR and CDR2 FQNEAQ (reference sequence). This CDR3 is 14 amino acids long. In DNA form, the CDR3 reads TGTGCCAGCAGCCCACCCATCACCCGTTACGAGCAGTACTTC. Amino acid sequence: CASSPPITRYEQYF.

The V gene is TRBV20-1, the J gene TRBJ2-4; tentatively, D is TRBD1 (5 bases). This CDR3 has 14 amino acids. Per the germline V gene, CDR1 is DFQATT and CDR2 is SNEGSKA (reference sequence). V was trimmed by 2 bases and J by 7 bases, leaving 15 bases between them. The CDR3 sequence: CSARPIGASNIQYF. The CDR3 DNA follows: TGCAGTGCTAGACCAATAGGGGCGTCGAACATTCAGTACTTC.

This chain connects TRBV5-1 to TRBJ2-5; D unclear. CDR3 length equals 15 residues. Germline V gives CDR1 SGHRS, CDR2 YFSETQ. Trimming took off 1 base at V and 0 bases at J, with 10 bases between the two ends. CDR3 bases: TGCGCCAGCAGCTTGTTGTCAGGCTACCAAGAGACCCAGTACTTC. Protein product: CASSLLSGYQETQYF.

The gene calls are TRBV5-1 and TRBJ1-3; a possible D gene is TRBD1 (5 bases). This CDR3 has 14 residues. Germline V gene data show CDR1 as SGHRS and CDR2 as YFSETQ. Trimming shortened V by 2 bases and J by 0 bases, and 6 bases separated the two germline ends. This CDR3 is CASSFGTSGNTIYF. Written as DNA, the CDR3 is TGCGCCAGCAGCTTCGGGACCTCTGGAAACACCATATATTTT.

The chain combines TRBV12-3 or TRBV12-4 with TRBJ1-1; D gene uncertain. This CDR3 has 17 amino acids. Trimming removed 3 bases from V and 5 bases from J, with 22 bases in between. The CDR3 DNA sequence: TGTGCCAGCAGTTTCTTAGGTAGTTTGGGCGCGCGAACTGAAGCTTTCTTT. It encodes CASSFLGSLGARTEAFF.

The genes are TRBV29-1 and TRBJ2-5; D is possibly TRBD2 (6 bases). V was shortened by 7 bases and J by 2 bases, with 11 bases between the two germline ends. The length of the CDR3 is 12 residues. Germline-derived CDR1 and CDR2 are SQVTM and ANQGSEA. The CDR3 nucleotides are TGCAGCGGCTACGGGACTCAAGAGACCCAGTACTTC. It codes for CSGYGTQETQYF.

This rearrangement joins TRBV29-1 to TRBJ1-1; D unclear. Germline V lookup: CDR1 SQVTM, CDR2 ANQGSEA. Deletions cut 6 bases from V and 0 bases from J, with 11 bases between. This CDR3 contains 13 residues. CDR3 in amino acids: CSVAESMNTEAFF. The CDR3 region has the DNA TGCAGCGTGGCAGAGTCCATGAACACTGAAGCTTTCTTT.

The chain recombines TRBV19 with TRBJ2-5, with TRBD1 matching over 9 bases. Judging by the DNA end, TRBJ2-1 fits better; the J call may be wrong. CDR3 length equals 17 residues. In germline, CDR1 is LNHDA, CDR2 SQIVND (reference sequence). The CDR3 region is CASNPQRGTGRFDEQFF. The DNA of the CDR3 is TGTGCCAGTAATCCCCAGCGAGGGACAGGGAGGTTCGATGAGCAGTTCTTC.

This clonotype was picked up one time. The rearrangement links TRBV5-1 to TRBJ2-2, with TRBD2 identical over 10 bases. From germline, CDR1 is SGHRS and CDR2 YFSETQ. The ends lost 4 bases at V and 0 bases at J; junction bases unmatched: 0. The CDR3 has 15 residues. The CDR3 sequence is CASSGTSANTGELFF. The CDR3 DNA follows: TGCGCCAGCAGCGGGACTAGCGCGAACACCGGGGAGCTGTTTTTT.